These T cell receptor beta chains were read from a single sample in a study of T cells in localized non-small cell lung cancer. The data were produced by immunoSEQ multiplex PCR, yet TCRdb's version contains in-frame clones alone and is incomplete. The table records around 21,000 clones, 83% of them present only once. Here the sequenced sample was peripheral blood, taken before any cancer treatment. These receptors all come from a man between 40 and 69 years old with stage I lung adenocarcinoma. The CDR3 runs from the conserved cysteine through the conserved F or W. A D gene is named only where the DNA matches it firmly. A row's size may be missing; if present it is once, few, many or a size class.

abundance	d_gene	v_gene	j_gene	CDR3aa	CDR3nt
few	.	TRBV18	TRBJ1-3	CASSRTSEAGNTIYF	TGTGCCAGCTCACGCACGTCGGAGGCTGGAAACACCATATATTTT
.	.	TRBV7-9	TRBJ2-5	CASSSSQETQYF	TGTGCCAGCAGCTCCTCCCAAGAGACCCAGTACTTC
once	.	TRBV28	TRBJ1-5	CASSSQGLDQPQHF	TGTGCCAGCAGCTCTCAGGGGCTTGATCAGCCCCAGCATTTT
.	.	TRBV6-5	TRBJ1-1	CASSQDRVRTEAFF	TGTGCCAGCAGTCAGGACAGAGTTCGAACTGAAGCTTTCTTT
.	.	TRBV21-1	TRBJ2-1	CASFEPGDNEQFF	TGTGCCAGCTTCGAACCCGGGGACAATGAGCAGTTCTTC
.	TRBD1	TRBV28	TRBJ1-2	CASTTRQGGGYVYGYTF	TGTGCCAGCACCACCAGACAGGGGGGGGGTTACGTCTATGGCTACACCTTC
.	.	TRBV19	TRBJ2-1	CASRGKGYDYNEQFF	TGTGCCAGTAGGGGAAAAGGGTACGACTACAATGAGCAGTTCTTC
.	TRBD2	TRBV29-1	TRBJ2-3	CSVEEGLGSYTDTQYF	TGCAGCGTTGAAGAAGGACTAGGGTCGTACACAGATACGCAGTATTTT
.	TRBD1	TRBV28	TRBJ1-1	CASVSLATGGSEDTEAFF	TGTGCCAGCGTCTCCCTTGCGACAGGGGGGTCTGAGGACACTGAAGCTTTCTTT
.	TRBD1	TRBV29-1	TRBJ1-1	CSGRTGGTEAFF	TGCAGCGGGCGGACAGGGGGCACTGAAGCTTTCTTT
.	.	TRBV10-3	TRBJ1-5	CAISESRNSNQPQHF	TGTGCCATCAGTGAGTCCAGAAATAGCAATCAGCCCCAGCATTTT
.	.	TRBV6-5	TRBJ2-2	CASSWERANTGELFF	TGTGCCAGCAGTTGGGAGCGGGCGAACACCGGGGAGCTGTTTTTT
.	.	TRBV4-1	TRBJ1-1	CASSQDRTVNTEAFF	TGCGCCAGCAGCCAAGATAGGACGGTGAACACTGAAGCTTTCTTT
.	.	TRBV28	TRBJ1-6	CASLGGDSPLHF	TGTGCCAGCCTGGGGGGAGATTCACCCCTCCACTTT
.	TRBD1	TRBV10-3	TRBJ2-3	CAISDPRDRGGDTQYF	TGTGCCATCAGTGATCCCCGGGACAGGGGGGGAGATACGCAGTATTTT
.	.	TRBV30	TRBJ1-2	CAWSGEAGANYGYTF	TGTGCCTGGAGTGGGGAGGCAGGTGCTAACTATGGCTACACCTTC
.	.	TRBV20-1	TRBJ1-2	CSASKTYGYTF	TGCAGTGCTTCCAAGACCTATGGCTACACCTTC
.	TRBD1	TRBV28	TRBJ1-5	CASSTYRGPSNQPQHF	TGTGCCAGCAGTACATACAGGGGGCCTAGCAATCAGCCCCAGCATTTT
.	TRBD2	TRBV6-5	TRBJ2-1	CASSSLVAGGYNEQFF	TGTGCCAGCAGTTCCCTGGTAGCGGGAGGGTACAATGAGCAGTTCTTC
.	.	TRBV13	TRBJ1-1	CASSSRKGPEAFF	TGTGCCAGCAGCTCCCGGAAGGGACCTGAAGCTTTCTTT
.	.	TRBV11-2	TRBJ2-1	CASSLDLARPNEQFF	TGTGCCAGCAGCTTAGACCTAGCGAGACCTAATGAGCAGTTCTTC
few	TRBD2	TRBV7-9	TRBJ2-1	CASRSSPNWTSGRIF	TGTGCCAGCAGATCATCCCCTAATTGGACTAGCGGGAGGATCTTC
.	.	TRBV7-3	TRBJ2-1	CASSVSGAYNEQFF	TGTGCCAGCAGCGTTAGCGGAGCCTACAATGAGCAGTTCTTC
.	.	TRBV5-4	TRBJ2-3	CASSYEDTQYF	TGTGCCAGCAGCTATGAAGATACGCAGTATTTT
.	.	TRBV7-2	TRBJ2-7	CASSFVPALSYEQYF	TGTGCCAGCAGCTTTGTCCCTGCCCTCTCCTACGAGCAGTACTTC
.	.	TRBV28	TRBJ2-7	CASSSSSYEQYF	TGTGCCAGCAGCTCCTCCTCCTACGAGCAGTACTTC
few	TRBD1	TRBV10-2	TRBJ2-7	CASNPKGTGGVPYEQYF	TGCGCCAGCAACCCAAAGGGGACAGGGGGCGTTCCCTACGAGCAGTACTTC